This T cell receptor (beta chain) is drawn from a study of T cells in Graves' hyperthyroidism and ophthalmopathy. Germline values: CDR1 SEHNR, CDR2 FQNEAQ (reference sequence). The CDR3 runs 18 residues. J was trimmed by 3 bases and V by 4 bases; bases with no gene match: 12. This clonotype was counted a few times. Amplification of TCR beta CDR3 regions used RNA as the template. The TCR CDR3 first-round RT-PCR relied on the HTBI primer set. MiXCR, run by TCRdb on the multiplex PCR reads, gives a single entry per CDR3 protein. The table has 600,000 or so distinct CDR3 sequences, 12% to 15% seen once. The source material was blood. The source is a woman between 18 and 29 years old with Graves' ophthalmopathy. This chain joins TRBV7-9 and TRBJ2-7; 13 positions match TRBD2. The CDR3, as DNA: TGTGCCAGCAGCTCCCGAAGACTAGCGGGAGGATCTCACTACGAGCAGTACTTC. It translates to CASSSRRLAGGSHYEQYF.